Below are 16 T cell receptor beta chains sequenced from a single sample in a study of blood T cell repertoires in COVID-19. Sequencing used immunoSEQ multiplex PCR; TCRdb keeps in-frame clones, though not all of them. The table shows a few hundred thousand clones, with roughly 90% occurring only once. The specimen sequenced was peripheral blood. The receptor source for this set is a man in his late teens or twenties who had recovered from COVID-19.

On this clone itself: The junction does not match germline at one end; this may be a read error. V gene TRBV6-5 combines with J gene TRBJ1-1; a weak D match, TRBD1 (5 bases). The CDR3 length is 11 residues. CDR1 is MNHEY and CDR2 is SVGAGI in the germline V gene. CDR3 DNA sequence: TGTGCCAGCAGGCTGACAGTTGAACCTTTCTTT. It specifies CASRLTVEPFF.

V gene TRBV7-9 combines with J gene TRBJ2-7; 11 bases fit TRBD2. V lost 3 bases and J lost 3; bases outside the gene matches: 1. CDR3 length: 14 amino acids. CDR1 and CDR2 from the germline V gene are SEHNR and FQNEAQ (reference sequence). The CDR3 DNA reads TGTGCCAGCAGCTTGACTAGCGGGAACTACGAGCAGTACTTC. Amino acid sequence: CASSLTSGNYEQYF.

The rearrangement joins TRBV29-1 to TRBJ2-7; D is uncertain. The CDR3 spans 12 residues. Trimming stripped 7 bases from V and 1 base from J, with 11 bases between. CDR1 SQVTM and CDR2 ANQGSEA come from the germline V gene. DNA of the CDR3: TGCAGCGGGGTGGGCTTTTCCTACGAGCAGTACTTC. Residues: CSGVGFSYEQYF.

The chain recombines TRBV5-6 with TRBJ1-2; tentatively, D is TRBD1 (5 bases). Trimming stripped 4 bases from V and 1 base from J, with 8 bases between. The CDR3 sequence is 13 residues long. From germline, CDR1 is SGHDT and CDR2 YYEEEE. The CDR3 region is CASSVDNNYGYTF. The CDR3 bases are TGTGCCAGCAGCGTGGACAATAACTATGGCTACACCTTC. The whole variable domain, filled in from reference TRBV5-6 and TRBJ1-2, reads DAGVTQSPTHLIKTRGQQVTLRCSPKSGHDTVSWYQQALGQGPQFIFQYYEEEERQRGNFPDRFSGHQFPNYSSELNVNALLLGDSALYLCASSVDNNYGYTFGSGTRLTVV.

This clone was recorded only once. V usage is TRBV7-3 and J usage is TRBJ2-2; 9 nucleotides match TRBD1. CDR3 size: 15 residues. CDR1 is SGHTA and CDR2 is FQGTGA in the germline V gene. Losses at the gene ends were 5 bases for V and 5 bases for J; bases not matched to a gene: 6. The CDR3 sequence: CASSPKGQGTGELFF. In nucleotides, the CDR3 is TGTGCCAGCAGCCCAAAGGGACAGGGTACCGGGGAGCTGTTTTTT.

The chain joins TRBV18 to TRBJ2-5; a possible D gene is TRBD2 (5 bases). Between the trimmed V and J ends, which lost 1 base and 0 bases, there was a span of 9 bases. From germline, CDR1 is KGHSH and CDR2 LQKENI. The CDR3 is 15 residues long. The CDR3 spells CASSPRTGNQETQYF. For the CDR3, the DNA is TGTGCCAGCTCACCACGGACCGGGAACCAAGAGACCCAGTACTTC.

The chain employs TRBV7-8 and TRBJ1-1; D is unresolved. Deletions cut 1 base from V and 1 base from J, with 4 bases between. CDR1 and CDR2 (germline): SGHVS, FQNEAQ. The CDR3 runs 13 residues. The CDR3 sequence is CASSLVQNTEAFF. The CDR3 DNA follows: TGTGCCAGCAGCTTAGTACAGAACACTGAAGCTTTCTTT.

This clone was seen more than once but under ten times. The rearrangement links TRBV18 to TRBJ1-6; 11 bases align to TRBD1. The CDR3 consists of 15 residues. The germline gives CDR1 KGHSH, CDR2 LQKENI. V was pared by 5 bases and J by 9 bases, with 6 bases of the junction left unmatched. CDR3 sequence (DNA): TGTGCCAGCTCATCGGACAGGGGGCTCACTTCACCCCTCCACTTT. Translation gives CASSSDRGLTSPLHF.

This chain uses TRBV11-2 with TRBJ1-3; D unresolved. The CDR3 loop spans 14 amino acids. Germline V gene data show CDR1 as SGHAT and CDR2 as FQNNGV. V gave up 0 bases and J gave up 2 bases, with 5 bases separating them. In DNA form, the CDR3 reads TGTGCCAGCAGCTTAGATATTACTGGAAACACCATATATTTT. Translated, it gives CASSLDITGNTIYF. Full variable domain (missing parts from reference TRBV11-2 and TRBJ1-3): EAGVAQSPRYKIIEKRQSVAFWCNPISGHATLYWYQQILGQGPKLLIQFQNNGVVDDSQLPKDRFSAERLKGVDSTLKIQPAKLEDSAVYLCASSLDITGNTIYFGEGSWLTVV.

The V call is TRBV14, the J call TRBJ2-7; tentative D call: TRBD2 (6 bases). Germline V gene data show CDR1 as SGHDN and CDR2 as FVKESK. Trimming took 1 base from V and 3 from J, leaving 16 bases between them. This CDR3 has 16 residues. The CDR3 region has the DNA TGTGCCAGCAGCCAAGGGGACTTCGTGGGAATCTACGAGCAGTACTTC. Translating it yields CASSQGDFVGIYEQYF. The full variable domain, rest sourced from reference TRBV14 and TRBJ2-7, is EAGVTQFPSHSVIEKGQTVTLRCDPISGHDNLYWYRRVMGKEIKFLLHFVKESKQDESGMPNNRFLAERTGGTYSTLKVQPAELEDSGVYFCASSQGDFVGIYEQYFGPGTRLTVT.

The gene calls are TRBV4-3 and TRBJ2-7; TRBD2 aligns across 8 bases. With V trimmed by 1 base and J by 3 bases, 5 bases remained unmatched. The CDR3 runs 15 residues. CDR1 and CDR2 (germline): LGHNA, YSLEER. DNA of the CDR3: TGCGCCAGCAGCCAAGCGGGGGGGGTTGTCTACGAGCAGTACTTC. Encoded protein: CASSQAGGVVYEQYF.

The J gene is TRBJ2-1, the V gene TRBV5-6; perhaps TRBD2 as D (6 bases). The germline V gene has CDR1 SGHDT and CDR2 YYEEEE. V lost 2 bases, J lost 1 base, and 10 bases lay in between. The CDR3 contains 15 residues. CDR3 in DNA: TGTGCCAGCAGCTTAAGGGACTTATCCTACAATGAGCAGTTCTTC. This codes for CASSLRDLSYNEQFF.

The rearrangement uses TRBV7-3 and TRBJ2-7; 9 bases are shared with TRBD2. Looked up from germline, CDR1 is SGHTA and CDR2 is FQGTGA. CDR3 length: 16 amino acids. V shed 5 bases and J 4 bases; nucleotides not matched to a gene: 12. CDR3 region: CASSPDASGKRYEQYF. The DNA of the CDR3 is TGTGCCAGCAGCCCCGACGCTAGCGGGAAGAGGTACGAGCAGTACTTC.

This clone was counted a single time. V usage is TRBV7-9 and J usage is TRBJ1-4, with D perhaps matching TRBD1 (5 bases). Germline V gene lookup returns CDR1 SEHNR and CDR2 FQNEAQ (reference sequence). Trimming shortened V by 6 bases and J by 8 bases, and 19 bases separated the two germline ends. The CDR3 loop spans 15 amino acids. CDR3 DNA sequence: TGTGCCAGCAGTTTCCAGGACCTTAAGGGGGAAAAACTGTTTTTT. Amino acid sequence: CASSFQDLKGEKLFF. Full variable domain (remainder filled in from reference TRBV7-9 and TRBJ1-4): DTGVSQNPRHKITKRGQNVTFRCDPISEHNRLYWYRQTLGQGPEFLTYFQNEAQLEKSRLLSDRFSAERPKGSFSTLEIQRTEQGDSAMYLCASSFQDLKGEKLFFGSGTQLSVL.

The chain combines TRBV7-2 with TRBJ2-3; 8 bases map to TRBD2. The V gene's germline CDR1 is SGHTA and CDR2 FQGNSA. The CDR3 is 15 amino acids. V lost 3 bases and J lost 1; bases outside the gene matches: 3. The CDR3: CASSFFGGGTDTQYF. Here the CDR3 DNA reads TGTGCCAGCAGCTTTTTCGGGGGGGGCACAGATACGCAGTATTTT.

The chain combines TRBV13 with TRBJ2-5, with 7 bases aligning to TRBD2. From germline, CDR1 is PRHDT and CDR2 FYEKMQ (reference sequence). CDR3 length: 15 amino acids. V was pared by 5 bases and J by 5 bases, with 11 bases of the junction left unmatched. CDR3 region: CASSPVSAGVETQYF. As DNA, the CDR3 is TGTGCCAGCAGCCCGGTTAGCGCGGGGGTGGAGACCCAGTACTTC.